This T cell receptor beta chain was observed in a study of blood T cell repertoires in COVID-19. Data came from immunoSEQ multiplex PCR; TCRdb stores just in-frame clones and leaves some out. This sample carries under 40,000 clones, 70% to 90% of them seen once, and the ten largest clones take approximately 5.7%. CDR3 length: 14 amino acids. J lost 8 bases, V lost 5 bases, and 10 bases had no gene match. CDR1 is LNHDA, CDR2 SQIVND, per germline (reference sequence). This TCR was recovered from a woman of 80 years or more with active or convalescent COVID-19. Sequencing was performed on peripheral blood. The genes are TRBV19 and TRBJ1-2; 8 bases agree with TRBD1. In nucleotides, the CDR3 is TGTGCCAGTAGTCTCCCCGGGACAGGTCACGGCTACACCTTC. It yields the protein CASSLPGTGHGYTF. Together with reference TRBV19 and TRBJ1-2, the CDR3 gives the full variable domain: DGGITQSPKYLFRKEGQNVTLSCEQNLNHDAMYWYRQDPGQGLRLIYYSQIVNDFQKGDIAEGYSVSREKKESFPLTVTSAQKNPTAFYLCASSLPGTGHGYTFGSGTRLTVV.